These T cell receptor beta chains were read from a single sample in a study of immune characterization of retroperitoneal liposarcoma. TCRdb ran MiXCR on the PCR reads and lists one entry per CDR3 protein. The sample lists over 8,000 distinct CDR3 sequences, approximately 35% occurring once. Source material: tumor tissue. These receptors originate from a male donor with retroperitoneal liposarcoma. The CDR3 runs from the conserved cysteine through the conserved F or W. A D gene is named only where the DNA matches it firmly. Some rows mark clone size as missing; the rest say once, few, many or name a class of expanded clone.

clone size	CDR3 length	V gene	J gene	D gene	CDR3 DNA	CDR3 protein
-	12	TRBV6-9	TRBJ2-3	-	TGTGCCAGCAGTTATGAGGGAGATACGCAGTATTTT	CASSYEGDTQYF
-	16	TRBV27	TRBJ2-1	TRBD2	TGTGCCAGCAGTACCAGGACTAGCTACCCCTACAATGAGCAGTTCTTC	CASSTRTSYPYNEQFF
many	14	TRBV7-2	TRBJ1-4	-	TGTGCCAGCAGCTTGGACCGCTCAAATGAAAAACTGTTTTTT	CASSLDRSNEKLFF
-	16	TRBV12-3/TRBV12-4	TRBJ2-4	TRBD1	TGTGCCAGCACCCCGCGCCGGACAGGCCTCAAAAACATTCAGTACTTC	CASTPRRTGLKNIQYF
many	13	TRBV6-1	TRBJ2-1	TRBD2	TGTGCCAGCAGACTAGCGACCTACTACGAGCAGTTCTTC	CASRLATYYEQFF
-	15	TRBV5-4	TRBJ2-7	-	TGTGCCAGCAGCGACCCGGGACGCCTGGACTACGAGCAGTACTTC	CASSDPGRLDYEQYF
-	14	TRBV11-1	TRBJ2-5	-	TGTGCCAGCAGCCTGGACGTGTACCAAGAGACCCAGTACTTC	CASSLDVYQETQYF
-	17	TRBV6-1	TRBJ2-1	TRBD2	TGTGCCAGCAGTGATATAGCGGGAGGAAACTCCTACAATGAGCAGTTCTTC	CASSDIAGGNSYNEQFF
-	14	TRBV6-1	TRBJ2-1	-	TGTGCCAGTGATCGCGGGCGGGACCTTCGGACCCAGTTCTTC	CASDRGRDLRTQFF
-	18	TRBV6-1	TRBJ2-1	TRBD1	TGTGCCAGCAGTGGCGGGACAGGGGTTTCGGTTTCCTACAATGAGCAGTTCTTC	CASSGGTGVSVSYNEQFF
many	15	TRBV7-2	TRBJ2-5	-	TGTGCCAGCAGCTTAGGGGGACATCAAGGGGAGACCCAGTACTTC	CASSLGGHQGETQYF
-	12	TRBV10-1	TRBJ2-3	-	TGCGCCAGCAGTGTGGGGAAGGATACGCAGTATTTT	CASSVGKDTQYF
many	15	TRBV12-3/TRBV12-4	TRBJ2-5	TRBD1	TGTGCCAGCAGTTTGGGACAGGGATGGGGAGAGACCCAGTACTTC	CASSLGQGWGETQYF